The 25 T cell receptor beta chains in this list originate from one sample, sequenced in a study of T cells after yellow fever vaccination. MiXCR, run by TCRdb on the 5' RACE reads, gives a single entry per CDR3 protein. The table has approximately 330,000 distinct CDR3 sequences, around 13% seen once. The sample here was CD4+ T cells sorted from PBMCs, taken 15 days after the yellow fever booster vaccination. The receptors shown here come from a man between 18 and 29 years old who received the YFV17D yellow fever vaccine.

The chain recombines TRBV28 with TRBJ2-5; no reliable D call. Germline CDR1 reads MDHEN; CDR2 reads SYDVKM. The CDR3 has 8 residues. The germline V and J ends were trimmed by 11 bases and 5 bases, with 3 bases remaining between them. CDR3 region: CAGETQYF. In DNA form, the CDR3 reads TGTGCCGGGGAGACCCAGTACTTC.

This clonotype was counted only a few times. The V gene is TRBV7-8, the J gene TRBJ1-5; D uncertain. CDR3 length: 14 residues. The V gene lost 0 bases and the J gene lost 6 bases, with 9 bases spanning the gap. Per germline, CDR1 SGHVS and CDR2 FQNEAQ. The CDR3 region has the DNA TGTGCCAGCAGCTTAGCGTTCACGGGTCAGCCCCAGCATTTT. Translation: CASSLAFTGQPQHF.

The table lists this clonotype with a few counts. The chain joins TRBV10-1 to TRBJ2-2; weak D call: TRBD2 (5 bases). Germline V lookup: CDR1 WNHNN, CDR2 SYGVQD (reference sequence). The ends were cut back, 3 bases at V and 7 bases at J, with 9 bases in the middle. The CDR3 runs 13 residues. The CDR3, as DNA: TGCGCCAGCAGTGAACACGAGGGCGGGGAGCTGTTTTTT. Its translation: CASSEHEGGELFF.

This clonotype was picked up a small number of times. The rearrangement uses TRBV6-5 and TRBJ1-2; a weak D match, TRBD1 (6 bases). Trimming removed 7 bases at V and 4 bases at J, with 22 bases between. Germline CDR1 and CDR2: MNHEY and SVGAGI. The CDR3 is made up of 16 amino acids. The CDR3 nucleotides are TGTGCCAGCACCAAGACTGCCGGGGGCCGACTCTATGGCTACACCTTC. Its translation is CASTKTAGGRLYGYTF.

This clonotype has a count of ten or more. The chain links TRBV28 to TRBJ1-2; the D gene is possibly TRBD1 (5 bases). The CDR3 is 13 residues long. The V gene's germline CDR1 is MDHEN and CDR2 SYDVKM. Trimming pared 2 bases from V and 4 bases from J, leaving 8 bases between. The CDR3 here is CASSLGRGYGYTF. The CDR3 region has the DNA TGTGCCAGCAGTTTAGGGAGGGGCTATGGCTACACCTTC.

This clonotype was detected a few times. V is TRBV5-5 and J is TRBJ1-6; 9 bases line up with TRBD1. Germline values: CDR1 SGHKS, CDR2 YYEKEE (reference sequence). This CDR3 region has 16 residues. The V gene end was trimmed by 4 bases and the J gene end by 8 bases; junction bases not matched to a gene: 10. The CDR3 nucleotides are TGTGCCAGCAGCACTCGGACAGGGGCCATAGATTCACCCCTCCACTTT. It yields the protein CASSTRTGAIDSPLHF.

This clonotype appeared a few times. The chain couples TRBV11-2 to TRBJ2-5; tentatively, D is TRBD2 (5 bases). V lost 1 base to trimming and J lost 5 bases, with 8 bases between them. Germline CDR1 and CDR2: SGHAT and FQNNGV. CDR3 size: 13 residues. CDR3 residues: CASSLGGWETQYF. The CDR3 DNA is TGTGCCAGCAGCTTAGGAGGGTGGGAGACCCAGTACTTC.

This clonotype was detected a few times. CDR3 sequence reads: CSVGDGSYQPQHF. As DNA, the CDR3 is TGCAGCGTTGGAGACGGTTCCTATCAGCCCCAGCATTTT. The chain couples TRBV29-1 to TRBJ1-5; no definite D call. V was clipped by 4 bases and J by 5 bases, with 12 bases between them. The CDR3 extends over 13 amino acids. Germline V gives CDR1 SQVTM, CDR2 ANQGSEA. Based on the CDR3 plus reference TRBV29-1 and TRBJ1-5, the full variable domain is SAVISQKPSRDICQRGTSLTIQCQVDSQVTMMFWYRQQPGQSLTLIATANQGSEATYESGFVIDKFPISRPNLTFSTLTVSNMSPEDSSIYLCSVGDGSYQPQHFGDGTRLSIL.

This clonotype was detected a few times. This rearrangement joins TRBV4-3 to TRBJ2-1, with a weak D call TRBD2 (6 bases). CDR1 is LGHNA and CDR2 is YSLEER in the germline V gene. The V end lost 0 bases, the J end lost 1 base, and 16 bases lay between the germline ends. The CDR3 is 18 residues long. CDR3 sequence reads: CASSQEQAGGWSYNEQFF. CDR3 nucleotide sequence: TGCGCCAGCAGCCAAGAACAGGCTGGAGGGTGGTCCTACAATGAGCAGTTCTTC.

This clonotype has a handful of counts. V usage is TRBV4-1 and J usage is TRBJ2-1, with 9 bases identical to TRBD2. The CDR3 runs 17 residues. V trimming: 4 bases; J trimming: 8 bases; junction bases outside the gene matches: 15. Germline CDR1 is MGHRA and CDR2 is YSYEKL. The CDR3 bases are TGCGCCAGCAGCCCTGGCAGTGTGGCTAGCGGGGTCTATGAGCAGTTCTTC. Translating it yields CASSPGSVASGVYEQFF.

The genes are TRBV7-2 and TRBJ2-4; maybe TRBD2 (7 bases). The V and J ends lost 1 base and 14 bases respectively, with 12 bases between them. Germline CDR1 and CDR2: SGHTA and FQGNSA. The CDR3 spans 12 residues. This chain's CDR3 is CASSLGGGGEYF. CDR3 nucleotide sequence: TGTGCCAGCAGCTTAGGGGGCGGGGGCGAGTACTTC.

This clonotype was observed a few times. The gene calls are TRBV5-1 and TRBJ2-2; 9 nucleotides line up with TRBD1. J lost 3 bases, V lost 7 bases, and 4 bases had no gene match. The CDR3 loop spans 14 amino acids. The germline gives CDR1 SGHRS, CDR2 YFSETQ. Written as DNA, the CDR3 is TGCGCCAGCGCCCGACAGGGGGACACCGGGGAGCTGTTTTTT. Its protein product is CASARQGDTGELFF.

This clonotype was seen more than once but under ten times. The chain has TRBV3-1 and TRBJ2-5, with TRBD2 identical over 7 bases. The germline CDR1 and CDR2 sequences are LGHDT and YNNKEL (reference sequence). J was trimmed by 3 bases and V by 1 base; bases with no gene match: 2. The CDR3 covers 14 residues. The CDR3, as DNA: TGTGCCAGCAGCCAAGCGGGGGGTGAAGAGACCCAGTACTTC. Translating gives CASSQAGGEETQYF.

The DNA for the CDR3 is TGTGCCAGCAGCTCCGACAGGCCCGGGGAGCTGTTTTTT. Its translation is CASSSDRPGELFF. V usage is TRBV7-9 and J usage is TRBJ2-2; TRBD1 is a possible D gene (6 bases). Germline CDR1 is SEHNR and CDR2 is FQNEAQ (reference sequence). The length of the CDR3 is 13 residues. With 4 bases removed from V and 6 bases from J, the gap between germline ends came to 9 bases.

This clonotype was picked up a small number of times. This chain joins TRBV7-3 and TRBJ1-1, with D possibly being TRBD1 (5 bases). V was cut by 1 base and J by 3 bases, with 12 bases left in between. The CDR3 consists of 15 residues. Germline CDR1 SGHTA, CDR2 FQGTGA. The CDR3 loop is CASSLSRWGYTEAFF. The DNA of the CDR3 is TGTGCCAGCAGCTTAAGCCGTTGGGGGTACACTGAAGCTTTCTTT.

This clonotype was seen a few times. The chain couples TRBV10-3 to TRBJ1-5, with D uncertain. The length of the CDR3 is 13 residues. Germline V CDR1 and CDR2: ENHRY, SYGVKD. V was pared by 4 bases and J by 7 bases, with 11 bases between. The CDR3: CAISVDQTQPQHF. The DNA of the CDR3 is TGTGCCATCAGTGTGGACCAAACCCAGCCCCAGCATTTT.

In DNA form, the CDR3 reads TGTGCCAGTAGTATAGACCTGTCCACTGAAGCTTTCTTT. Translating it yields CASSIDLSTEAFF. The chain uses TRBV19 and TRBJ1-1; D remains unclear. V was clipped by 0 bases and J by 4 bases, with 6 bases between them. The CDR3 has 13 residues. Germline values: CDR1 LNHDA, CDR2 SQIVND (reference sequence).

The genes are TRBV20-1 and TRBJ1-3, with 9 bases matching TRBD1. CDR1 and CDR2 (germline): DFQATT, SNEGSKA (reference sequence). This CDR3 has 13 residues. The V segment lost 5 bases and the J segment 5 bases; nucleotides outside the gene matches: 4. CDR3 residues: CSASDRGRNTIYF. The CDR3 DNA follows: TGCAGTGCTTCGGACAGGGGTAGAAACACCATATATTTT.

This clonotype was picked up a small number of times. The chain has TRBV28 and TRBJ2-7; a possible D gene is TRBD2 (6 bases). The CDR3 has 13 amino acids. Deletions cut 8 bases from V and 6 bases from J, with 17 bases between. From germline, CDR1 is MDHEN and CDR2 SYDVKM. In DNA, the CDR3 is TGTGCCAGCCGTGGAACAGAGGGAGGCGAGCAGTACGTC. Its protein product is CASRGTEGGEQYV.

V and J are TRBV7-3 and TRBJ2-5; D might be TRBD1 or TRBD2, each matching 5 bases. The germline V gene has CDR1 SGHTA and CDR2 FQGTGA. This CDR3 has 16 residues. V was trimmed by 9 bases and J by 2 bases, leaving 22 bases between them. This CDR3 is CASGRAQVSDQETQYF. The CDR3 bases are TGTGCCAGTGGGCGGGCACAGGTCTCGGATCAAGAGACCCAGTACTTC.

The rearrangement links TRBV5-5 to TRBJ1-4; D unresolved. The germline CDR1 and CDR2 sequences are SGHKS and YYEKEE (reference sequence). This CDR3 region has 13 residues. Trimming pared 0 bases from V and 5 bases from J, leaving 5 bases between. The CDR3, as DNA: TGTGCCAGCAGCTTGGAAGGGAATGAAAAACTGTTTTTT. Translation: CASSLEGNEKLFF.

This clonotype turned up a few times. The chain uses TRBV5-1 and TRBJ2-5; 7 nucleotides agree with TRBD2. Germline assignment: CDR1 SGHRS and CDR2 YFSETQ. This CDR3 contains 12 residues. Trimming removed 7 bases from V and 3 bases from J; junction bases left unmatched: 3. The CDR3 bases are TGCGCCAGCCAGCGGGGAGAAGAGACCCAGTACTTC. This gives the protein CASQRGEETQYF.

This clonotype has just a few counts. The chain uses TRBV6-4 and TRBJ2-5; D perhaps matches TRBD1 (6 bases). Trimming cost V 0 bases and J 5 bases, with 10 bases left between them. Germline V gene data show CDR1 as MRHNA and CDR2 as SNTAGT. The CDR3 length is 14 residues. DNA of the CDR3: TGTGCCAGCAGTGACTCAACAGGGTGCGAGACCCAGTACTTC. Protein: CASSDSTGCETQYF.

This clonotype was observed a handful of times. The chain employs TRBV12-3 or TRBV12-4 and TRBJ2-5, with 13 bases that match TRBD2. This CDR3 has 16 residues. V lost 5 bases to trimming and J lost 2 bases; unmatched junction nucleotides: 5. Here the CDR3 reads CASSPLAGGRQETQYF. The CDR3 nucleotides read TGTGCCAGCAGTCCACTAGCGGGGGGGCGACAAGAGACCCAGTACTTC.

This clonotype was detected only once. The chain couples TRBV5-1 to TRBJ2-1; 9 nucleotides match TRBD1. CDR1 and CDR2 from the germline V gene are SGHRS and YFSETQ. The CDR3 contains 16 residues. With 4 bases clipped from V and 8 bases from J, the junction kept 13 bases outside the gene matches. CDR3 residues: CASSMLPGQGNDEQFF. The DNA of the CDR3 is TGCGCCAGCAGCATGTTACCCGGACAGGGGAACGATGAGCAGTTCTTC.